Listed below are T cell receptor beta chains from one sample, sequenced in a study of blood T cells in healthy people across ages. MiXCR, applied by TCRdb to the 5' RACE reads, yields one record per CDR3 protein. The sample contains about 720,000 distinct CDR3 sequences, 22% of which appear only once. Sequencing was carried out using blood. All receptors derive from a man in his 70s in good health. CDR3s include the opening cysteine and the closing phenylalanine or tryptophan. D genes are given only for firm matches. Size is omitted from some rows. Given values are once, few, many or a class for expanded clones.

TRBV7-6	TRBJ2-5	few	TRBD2	TGTGCCAGCAGCTTAGCACCGGGACTAGCGGAAGAGACCCAGTACTTC	CASSLAPGLAEETQYF
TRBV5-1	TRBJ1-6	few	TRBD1	TGCGCCAGCAGCTTGGGGGACAGGTCGGATTCACCCCTCCACTTT	CASSLGDRSDSPLHF
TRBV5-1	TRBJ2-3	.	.	TGCGCCAGCAGCTCCGATCGTGACTACACAGATACGCAGTATTTT	CASSSDRDYTDTQYF
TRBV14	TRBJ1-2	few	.	TGTGCCAGCAGCCAGACGGGACGGGCTTATGGCTACACCTTC	CASSQTGRAYGYTF
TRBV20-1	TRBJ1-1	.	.	TGCAGTGCTAGAGATATTAGGCCGGGACTCTCGAACACTGAAGCTTTCTTT	CSARDIRPGLSNTEAFF
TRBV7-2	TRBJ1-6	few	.	TGTGCCAGCAGCCATCAGGGAGATAATTCACCCCTCCACTTT	CASSHQGDNSPLHF
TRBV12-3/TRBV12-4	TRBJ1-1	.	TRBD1	TGTGCCAGCAAGCGGACAGGCGTTACTGAAGCTTTCTTT	CASKRTGVTEAFF
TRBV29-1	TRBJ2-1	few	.	TGCAGCGCTTTCCGGGACAATAAGAATGAGCAGTTCTTC	CSAFRDNKNEQFF
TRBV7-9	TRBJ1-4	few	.	TGTGCCAGCAGCTTAGGGGGGGCGGCGGCGTTGGAAAAACTGTTTTTT	CASSLGGAAALEKLFF
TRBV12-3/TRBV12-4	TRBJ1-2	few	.	TGTGCCAGCAGTTTAGTGGGGATGGGGGCGCGTGGCTACACCTTC	CASSLVGMGARGYTF
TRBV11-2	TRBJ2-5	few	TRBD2	TGTGCCAGCAGCTTACGAGCGGGGCCGCCAGGAGAGACCCAGTACTTC	CASSLRAGPPGETQYF
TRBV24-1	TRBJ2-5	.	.	TGTGCCACCAGTGATTTGCGGCAGTACAATGAGCAGTACTTC	CATSDLRQYNEQYF
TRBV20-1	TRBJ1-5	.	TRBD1	TGCAGTGCTAGAGATCCATCGAAGATTAGGACAGGGTTGGATCCCCAGCATTTT	CSARDPSKIRTGLDPQHF